This T cell receptor beta chain was recorded in a study of OX40 agonist ivuxolimab in advanced cancers. Study findings and constraints: Normalized T-cell clonal expansion was also low in some nonresponders.

The CDR3 is made up of 12 amino acids. The germline V gene has CDR1 KGHSH and CDR2 LQKENI. The J segment lost 2 bases and the V segment lost 8 bases, leaving 3 bases of the junction unmatched. Of note for this clone: Its antigen is unidentified.

Libraries were prepared by immunoSEQ multiplex PCR; TCRdb keeps only in-frame clonotypes and omits some of them. Counted here are about 94,000 clones, more than 75% occurring once; the ten biggest clones make up around 0.28%. The TCR was taken from an adult with an advanced solid tumor such as melanoma, head and neck, liver or kidney cancer. The source material was CD4+ or CD8+ T cells sorted from blood, sampled in a trial of the OX40 agonist ivuxolimab. The gene calls are TRBV18 and TRBJ2-7; the match to TRBD1 covers 7 bases. The CDR3 reads CASPQGPYEQYF. CDR3 DNA sequence: TGTGCCAGCCCACAGGGGCCCTACGAGCAGTACTTC.